This T cell receptor (beta chain) is drawn from a study of blood T cells in healthy people across ages. Study in general: In model experiments, template switching was able to capture about one barcoded beta molecule for every two T cells that were present.

V lost 7 bases to trimming and J lost 0 bases; unmatched junction nucleotides: 8. The CDR3 length is 15 residues. CDR1 and CDR2 from the germline V gene are MNHEY and SVGAGI. A sample-barcoded 5' primer and a J-beta primer mix were used in a second PCR of roughly 7 to 12 cycles. TCRdb ran MiXCR on the 5' RACE reads and lists one entry per CDR3 protein. The sample lists about 900,000 distinct CDR3 sequences, around 62% occurring once. Input material: blood. The chain uses TRBV6-5 and TRBJ1-2; 7 bases map to TRBD1. This clonotype originated in a man younger than 40 in good health. DNA of the CDR3: TGTGCCAGCACTAGGGACAGCCATTCTAACTATGGCTACACCTTC. Translating it yields CASTRDSHSNYGYTF.